These 10 T cell receptor beta chains came from one sample sequenced in a study of blood T cell repertoires in COVID-19. The data were produced by immunoSEQ multiplex PCR, yet TCRdb's version contains in-frame clones alone and is incomplete. The profile shows approximately 93,000 clones, more than 70% of them singletons. Sequenced material: peripheral blood. Every receptor here comes from an elderly woman with acute or convalescent COVID-19.

Only a few counts were recorded for this clone. The chain combines TRBV18 with TRBJ1-5, with 7 bases lining up with TRBD1. Trimming cost V 6 bases and J 10 bases; bases outside gene matches: 12. The CDR3 length is 14 residues. Germline V gene data show CDR1 as KGHSH and CDR2 as LQKENI. DNA for the CDR3: TGTGCCAGCTCCCTAAACCAGGGGGATCGTCCCCAGCATTTT. Translation: CASSLNQGDRPQHF.

This clone has a single count. This chain links TRBV2 with TRBJ1-2, with a weak D call TRBD1 (6 bases). Trimming left V 3 bases short and J 2 bases short, with 16 bases between. CDR1 and CDR2 (germline): SNHLY, FYNNEI. The CDR3 has 16 amino acids. The CDR3 sequence is CASSDGLAGVNYGYTF. The CDR3 nucleotides are TGTGCCAGCAGTGATGGTTTGGCAGGGGTGAACTATGGCTACACCTTC.

The chain has TRBV6-1 and TRBJ1-4, with D hard to call. The V end lost 1 base, the J end lost 8 bases, and 11 bases lay between the germline ends. The germline gives CDR1 MNHNS, CDR2 SASEGT. CDR3 length: 14 amino acids. The CDR3 nucleotides are TGTGCCAGCAGTGAAGGCGGGTCTTGGGAAAAACTGTTTTTT. Translating it yields CASSEGGSWEKLFF.

This clone was observed a few times. The chain has TRBV11-2 and TRBJ2-7; D is perhaps TRBD2 (6 bases). Germline-derived CDR1 and CDR2 are SGHAT and FQNNGV. The CDR3 has 18 residues. Trimming stripped 5 bases from V and 7 bases from J, with 30 bases between. The CDR3 coding sequence is TGTGCCAGCAGCCTTCTCGGGGGAAGTGCACCTTATGGATTGGAGCAGTACTTC. This translates into CASSLLGGSAPYGLEQYF.

The V and J genes are TRBV9 and TRBJ2-5; 16 nucleotides agree with TRBD2. CDR3 length: 17 residues. Germline loops: CDR1 SGDLS, CDR2 YYNGEE. The junction had 7 bases not matched to a gene; V was cut back by 4 bases and J by 4 bases. CDR3 DNA sequence: TGTGCCAGCAGCCCCGGGACTAGCGGGGGGGCCGGAGAGACCCAGTACTTC. The encoded protein is CASSPGTSGGAGETQYF.

V is TRBV6-5 and J is TRBJ1-2; D unclear. Germline V gives CDR1 MNHEY, CDR2 SVGAGI. The germline V and J ends were trimmed by 5 bases and 1 base, with 11 bases remaining between them. The CDR3 totals 14 residues. The CDR3 coding sequence is TGTGCCAGCAGTCGGGAGGATGGTAACTATGGCTACACCTTC. Residues: CASSREDGNYGYTF.

This clone was seen many times. The chain employs TRBV14 and TRBJ1-2; the D gene is possibly TRBD1 (5 bases). The V and J ends lost 0 bases and 0 bases respectively, with 11 bases between them. This CDR3 is built from 16 residues. The germline gives CDR1 SGHDN, CDR2 FVKESK. The CDR3 DNA reads as TGTGCCAGCAGCCAAGATGTCAGGGAAGCTAACTATGGCTACACCTTC. Translated, it gives CASSQDVREANYGYTF.

This clone was counted between two and nine times. The chain is built from TRBV6-2 or TRBV6-3 and TRBJ1-1; D might be TRBD1 (6 bases). The V gene lost 2 bases and the J gene lost 4 bases, with 11 bases spanning the gap. CDR1 and CDR2 from the germline V gene are MNHEY and SVGEGT. This CDR3 spans 14 amino acids. As DNA, the CDR3 is TGTGCCAGCAGTTACCCAACAGGGACCACTGAAGCTTTCTTT. Translating it yields CASSYPTGTTEAFF.

This clone was detected only a few times. The chain uses TRBV6-5 and TRBJ2-2, with a possible D match to TRBD2 (5 bases). This CDR3 has 14 amino acids. V lost 10 bases, J lost 2 bases, and 14 bases lay in between. The V gene's germline CDR1 is MNHEY and CDR2 SVGAGI. CDR3 loop: CATSRAFNTGELFF. For the CDR3, the DNA is TGTGCCACCTCGAGGGCATTCAACACCGGGGAGCTGTTTTTT.

The CDR3 loop reads CASTWGVGYTF. The CDR3 DNA sequence: TGTGCCAGCACTTGGGGGGTGGGCTACACCTTC. V gene TRBV28 combines with J gene TRBJ1-2, with a possible D match to TRBD1 (5 bases). This CDR3 spans 11 amino acids. The germline gives CDR1 MDHEN, CDR2 SYDVKM. Trimming took off 7 bases at V and 8 bases at J, with 11 bases between the two ends.